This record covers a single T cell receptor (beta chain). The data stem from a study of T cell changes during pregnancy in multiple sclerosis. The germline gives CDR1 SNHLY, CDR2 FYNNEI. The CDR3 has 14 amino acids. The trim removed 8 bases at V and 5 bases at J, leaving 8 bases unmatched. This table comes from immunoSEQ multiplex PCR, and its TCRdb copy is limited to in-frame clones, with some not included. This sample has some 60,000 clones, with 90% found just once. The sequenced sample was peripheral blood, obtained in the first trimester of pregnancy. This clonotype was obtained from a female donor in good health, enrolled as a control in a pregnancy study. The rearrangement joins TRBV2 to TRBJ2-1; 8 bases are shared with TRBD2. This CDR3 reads CASDKGTSHNEQFF. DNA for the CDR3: TGTGCCAGCGACAAAGGGACTAGTCACAATGAGCAGTTCTTC.